Below, 22 T cell receptor beta chains from the same sample are listed, as sequenced in a study of blood T cell repertoires in COVID-19. The method was immunoSEQ multiplex PCR; TCRdb's version includes in-frame clones alone and lacks a portion of them. The sample records about 190,000 clones, about 85% being singletons. Sequenced: peripheral blood. The origin of the receptors is an elderly man with COVID-19, enrolled during active disease.

The chain combines TRBV1 with TRBJ1-4; TRBD1, the table's D call, was not compared with the DNA. TRBV1 represents a pseudogene. The CDR3 spans 17 residues. In DNA, the CDR3 is TGCACCAGCAGCCAAGAGATATGGGGCCAGTTTACTGAAAAACTGTTTTTT. Its translation: CTSSQEIWGQFTEKLFF.

This sequence joins TRBV7-3 and TRBJ2-5; D is ambiguous. The CDR3 is 13 residues long. CDR1 and CDR2 from the germline V gene are SGHTA and FQGTGA. V was pared by 2 bases and J by 0 bases, with 4 bases between. This CDR3 is CASSLEDQETQYF. CDR3 DNA sequence: TGTGCCAGCAGCTTAGAGGACCAAGAGACCCAGTACTTC.

In this sample, this clone turned up a few times. The V call is TRBV6-1, the J call TRBJ2-2; tentatively, D is TRBD1 (5 bases). The germline V gene has CDR1 MNHNS and CDR2 SASEGT. The CDR3 covers 15 residues. V was trimmed by 6 bases and J by 3 bases, leaving 14 bases between them. The CDR3 protein is CASRKGVVDTGELFF. CDR3 coding DNA: TGTGCCAGCAGAAAAGGGGTGGTGGACACCGGGGAGCTGTTTTTT.

The chain recombines TRBV12-3 or TRBV12-4 with TRBJ1-1, with a weak D call TRBD1 (5 bases). Trimming removed 1 base from V and 4 bases from J, with 7 bases in between. The CDR3 runs 13 residues. In DNA, the CDR3 is TGTGCCAGCAGTTTAGACGGGGGCACTGAAGCTTTCTTT. It is translated as CASSLDGGTEAFF.

CDR3 nucleotide sequence: TGTGCCAGCAGCGTAGACCAGGGGCTATGGGAGACCCAGTACTTC. It specifies CASSVDQGLWETQYF. The V call is TRBV9, the J call TRBJ2-5, with a tentative D call TRBD1 (6 bases). Germline CDR1 is SGDLS and CDR2 is YYNGEE. V lost 0 bases, J lost 5 bases, and 14 bases lay in between. The CDR3 is made up of 15 amino acids.

This clone came up a few times. The DNA of the CDR3 is TGTGCCAGTAGTCCCCGGTGGGGAGGCCATCAGCCCCAGCATTTT. Its protein is CASSPRWGGHQPQHF. J is TRBJ1-5 and V is TRBV19; D is unresolved. V dropped 5 bases and J dropped 5 bases, with 16 bases sitting between them. CDR3 length: 15 amino acids. Germline V gene lookup returns CDR1 LNHDA and CDR2 SQIVND (reference sequence).

V is TRBV20-1 and J is TRBJ1-1; D is unclear. The CDR3 contains 11 residues. CDR1 is DFQATT, CDR2 SNEGSKA, per germline (reference sequence). The CDR3 region is CRALGGTEAFF. The CDR3 nucleotides are TGCAGGGCCCTCGGAGGCACTGAAGCTTTCTTT.

This chain connects TRBV10-3 to TRBJ1-1; 8 bases agree with TRBD1. Germline CDR1 ENHRY, CDR2 SYGVKD. The CDR3 totals 17 residues. Trimming removed 4 bases from V and 1 base from J; junction bases left unmatched: 11. The CDR3 nucleotides are TGTGCCATCAGTGGAAGGGACAGGCGGGGGAAGAACACTGAAGCTTTCTTT. Encoded protein: CAISGRDRRGKNTEAFF.

The chain joins TRBV6-2 or TRBV6-3 to TRBJ2-7, with TRBD2 identical over 11 bases. Germline values: CDR1 MNHEY, CDR2 SVGEGT. There are 15 residues in the CDR3. Losses at the gene ends were 5 bases for V and 5 bases for J; bases not matched to a gene: 8. The CDR3 region is CASSIPGLAANEQYF. Written as DNA, the CDR3 is TGTGCCAGCAGTATCCCGGGACTAGCGGCTAACGAGCAGTACTTC.

The chain carries TRBV5-1 and TRBJ2-3, with 7 bases fitting TRBD1. Per the germline V gene, CDR1 is SGHRS and CDR2 is YFSETQ. This CDR3 contains 13 residues. V lost 4 bases, J lost 4 bases, and 3 bases stayed unmatched. CDR3 sequence reads: CASSTGTADTQYF. DNA of the CDR3: TGCGCCAGCAGCACCGGGACAGCAGATACGCAGTATTTT.

The chain recombines TRBV5-1 with TRBJ2-2; no firm D call. V lost 1 base and J 4 bases, leaving 14 bases between the germline ends. CDR3 size: 16 residues. CDR1 is SGHRS and CDR2 is YFSETQ in the germline V gene. In DNA form, the CDR3 reads TGCGCCAGCAGCTTGTTCGCAGGATTTTCCACCGGGGAGCTGTTTTTT. Residues: CASSLFAGFSTGELFF. The variable domain in full, completed from reference TRBV5-1 and TRBJ2-2, reads KAGVTQTPRYLIKTRGQQVTLSCSPISGHRSVSWYQQTPGQGLQFLFEYFSETQRNKGNFPGRFSGRQFSNSRSEMNVSTLELGDSALYLCASSLFAGFSTGELFFGEGSRLTVL.

The V and J genes are TRBV7-3 and TRBJ1-1; D not resolved. Per the germline V gene, CDR1 is SGHTA and CDR2 is FQGTGA. Trimming removed 5 bases at V and 4 bases at J, with 14 bases between. The CDR3 consists of 14 residues. CDR3 in amino acids: CASSPSPEGTEAFF. DNA for the CDR3: TGTGCCAGCAGCCCTTCACCGGAGGGCACTGAAGCTTTCTTT.

This chain joins TRBV12-3 or TRBV12-4 and TRBJ2-7; 7 nucleotides match TRBD1. With V trimmed by 4 bases and J by 4 bases, 1 base remained unmatched. The CDR3 is 12 amino acids. Here the CDR3 reads CASSSTGYEQYF. CDR3 in DNA: TGTGCCAGCAGTTCGACAGGGTACGAGCAGTACTTC.

CDR3 in DNA: TGTGCTAGTGCCCCGGACAACGGCGTCTCTGGCTACACCTTC. It yields the protein CASAPDNGVSGYTF. The chain has TRBV12-5 and TRBJ1-2, with a possible D match to TRBD1 (5 bases). The CDR3 length is 14 residues. Germline CDR1 is LGHNT and CDR2 is FRNRAP. Trimming left V 7 bases short and J 7 bases short, with 19 bases between.

The V and J genes are TRBV20-1 and TRBJ1-2; D is ambiguous. Trimming shortened V by 4 bases and J by 2 bases, and 11 bases separated the two germline ends. The CDR3 consists of 13 residues. Looked up from germline, CDR1 is DFQATT and CDR2 is SNEGSKA (reference sequence). CDR3 DNA sequence: TGCAGTGCTAATGACCCTTTAAACTATGGCTACACCTTC. It translates to CSANDPLNYGYTF.

J is TRBJ1-2 and V is TRBV5-1; D uncertain. The germline V and J ends were trimmed by 4 bases and 1 base, with 20 bases remaining between them. The germline CDR1 and CDR2 sequences are SGHRS and YFSETQ. CDR3 length: 17 residues. CDR3 protein: CASSPGPSRGSNYGYTF. As DNA, the CDR3 is TGCGCCAGCAGCCCTGGACCTTCCCGGGGAAGTAACTATGGCTACACCTTC.

This rearrangement joins TRBV16 to TRBJ1-6, with TRBD1 matching over 7 bases. Germline trimming cut 3 bases from V and 5 bases from J; bases unmatched to any gene: 10. Looked up from germline, CDR1 is KGHSY and CDR2 is FQNENV. This CDR3 is 17 amino acids long. CDR3 amino acids: CASSHLNRGMNNSPLHF. In nucleotides, the CDR3 is TGTGCCAGCAGCCATTTGAACAGGGGTATGAATAATTCACCCCTCCACTTT.

The chain recombines TRBV5-1 with TRBJ1-1; D is unresolved. CDR1 and CDR2 from the germline V gene are SGHRS and YFSETQ. The CDR3 consists of 12 residues. Trimming cost V 4 bases and J 1 base, with 5 bases left between them. The CDR3 loop is CASSTGNTEAFF. The CDR3 region has the DNA TGCGCCAGCAGCACTGGGAACACTGAAGCTTTCTTT.

The chain recombines TRBV6-1 with TRBJ2-1; the D gene is possibly TRBD1 (5 bases). V lost 1 base to trimming and J lost 7 bases, with 11 bases between them. Germline CDR1 is MNHNS and CDR2 is SASEGT. This CDR3 contains 14 residues. CDR3 coding DNA: TGTGCCAGCAGTGAAGGGGCAGGGCCGAATGAGCAGTTCTTC. Translating it yields CASSEGAGPNEQFF.

V gene TRBV28 combines with J gene TRBJ1-1; D is possibly TRBD1 (5 bases). Looked up from germline, CDR1 is MDHEN and CDR2 is SYDVKM. V was pared by 5 bases and J by 11 bases, with 18 bases between. The CDR3 runs to 13 residues. DNA for the CDR3: TGTGCCAGCAGTCTCCACTCGACAGTTCGCGCTTTCTTT. The encoded protein is CASSLHSTVRAFF.

In this sample, this clone turned up a few times. The V call is TRBV18, the J call TRBJ2-1, with 9 bases lining up with TRBD1. The trim removed 4 bases at V and 1 base at J, leaving 2 bases unmatched. Germline V CDR1 and CDR2: KGHSH, LQKENI. The CDR3 totals 15 residues. The CDR3 bases are TGTGCCAGCTCACTAGACAGGGGGTCCTACAATGAGCAGTTCTTC. Protein: CASSLDRGSYNEQFF.

This chain links TRBV18 with TRBJ2-3; D gene unclear. The CDR3 is 13 amino acids. Germline assignment: CDR1 KGHSH and CDR2 LQKENI. V was pared by 2 bases and J by 6 bases, with 9 bases between. The CDR3 sequence is CASSPRQPDTQYF. The CDR3 nucleotides are TGTGCCAGCTCACCAAGACAACCGGATACGCAGTATTTT.